Listed below are T cell receptor beta chains from one sample, sequenced in a study of T cell changes during pregnancy in multiple sclerosis. Here immunoSEQ multiplex PCR was the method, and the copy in TCRdb shows in-frame clones only, minus some. This table holds around 40,000 clones, 91% found once. The sequenced sample was CD8+ T cells from peripheral blood mononuclear cells, obtained in the second trimester of pregnancy. Source of these receptors: a female donor with multiple sclerosis, enrolled in a pregnancy study. Each CDR3 is given with its conserved first and last residue. D genes are given only for firm matches. The size of a clone is reported for some rows only, either as once, few or many, or as a class for expanded clones.

d_call: TRBD2; j_call: TRBJ2-3; v_call: TRBV30; clone_size: .; cdr3_aa: CAWSLAGFADTQYF; cdr3_nt: TGTGCCTGGAGTCTAGCGGGGTTTGCAGATACGCAGTATTTT
d_call: .; j_call: TRBJ1-1; v_call: TRBV29-1; clone_size: .; cdr3_aa: CSVPKNTEAFF; cdr3_nt: TGCAGCGTCCCAAAGAACACTGAAGCTTTCTTT
d_call: TRBD2; j_call: TRBJ2-1; v_call: TRBV10-1; clone_size: .; cdr3_aa: CASSDIGGLAGPSSSYNEQFF; cdr3_nt: TGCGCCAGCAGTGATATCGGGGGACTAGCGGGTCCTAGTTCTTCCTACAATGAGCAGTTCTTC
d_call: .; j_call: TRBJ2-7; v_call: TRBV14; clone_size: .; cdr3_aa: CASSQVLGGYEQYF; cdr3_nt: TGTGCCAGCAGCCAGGTGTTGGGGGGCTACGAGCAGTACTTC
d_call: .; j_call: TRBJ1-1; v_call: TRBV19; clone_size: .; cdr3_aa: CASRPGGAGEAFF; cdr3_nt: TGTGCCAGTAGGCCAGGAGGGGCGGGTGAAGCTTTCTTT
d_call: .; j_call: TRBJ2-3; v_call: TRBV27; clone_size: .; cdr3_aa: CASSSLASGSDTQYF; cdr3_nt: TGTGCCAGCAGTTCCCTGGCGAGCGGATCAGATACGCAGTATTTT
d_call: TRBD1; j_call: TRBJ2-2; v_call: TRBV10-2; clone_size: .; cdr3_aa: CASRGTAAATGELFF; cdr3_nt: TGCGCCAGCAGGGGGACAGCGGCGGCCACCGGGGAGCTGTTTTTT
d_call: .; j_call: TRBJ2-3; v_call: TRBV4-1; clone_size: .; cdr3_aa: CASSQVEGGATDTQYF; cdr3_nt: TGCGCCAGCAGCCAAGTGGAGGGGGGGGCCACAGATACGCAGTATTTT
d_call: .; j_call: TRBJ1-5; v_call: TRBV6-1; clone_size: .; cdr3_aa: CASSELQDSNQPQHF; cdr3_nt: TGTGCCAGCAGTGAACTACAGGATAGCAATCAGCCCCAGCATTTT
d_call: .; j_call: TRBJ1-5; v_call: TRBV5-1; clone_size: .; cdr3_aa: CASSLLGRPNQPQHF; cdr3_nt: TGCGCCAGCAGCTTGCTGGGCAGGCCCAATCAGCCCCAGCATTTT
d_call: .; j_call: TRBJ2-7; v_call: TRBV19; clone_size: .; cdr3_aa: CASSMDSGLEQYF; cdr3_nt: TGTGCCAGTAGTATGGACAGTGGGTTGGAGCAGTACTTC
d_call: TRBD2; j_call: TRBJ2-7; v_call: TRBV12-5; clone_size: .; cdr3_aa: CASGSWDYLQGEQYF; cdr3_nt: TGTGCTAGTGGTTCCTGGGACTATCTTCAGGGAGAGCAGTACTTC
d_call: TRBD1; j_call: TRBJ2-5; v_call: TRBV4-3; clone_size: .; cdr3_aa: CASSHRDSANPYQGETQYF; cdr3_nt: TGCGCCAGCAGCCACCGGGACAGTGCGAATCCTTACCAAGGGGAGACCCAGTACTTC
d_call: .; j_call: TRBJ1-1; v_call: TRBV7-6; clone_size: .; cdr3_aa: CASSPTGGGEAFF; cdr3_nt: TGTGCCAGCAGCCCGACTGGTGGGGGGGAAGCTTTCTTT
d_call: TRBD1; j_call: TRBJ1-2; v_call: TRBV7-8; clone_size: .; cdr3_aa: CASSSGTGDYGYTF; cdr3_nt: TGTGCCAGCAGCTCCGGGACAGGGGACTATGGCTACACCTTC
d_call: TRBD2; j_call: TRBJ2-5; v_call: TRBV14; clone_size: .; cdr3_aa: CASSPRPGLAGPETQYF; cdr3_nt: TGTGCCAGCAGCCCACGGCCGGGACTAGCGGGACCAGAGACCCAGTACTTC
d_call: .; j_call: TRBJ2-7; v_call: TRBV6-5; clone_size: .; cdr3_aa: CASSLASEQYF; cdr3_nt: TGTGCCAGCAGTTTGGCCAGCGAGCAGTACTTC
d_call: TRBD2; j_call: TRBJ2-7; v_call: TRBV11-2; clone_size: .; cdr3_aa: CASSLGTSGYYEQYF; cdr3_nt: TGTGCCAGCAGCTTAGGGACTAGCGGCTACTACGAGCAGTACTTC
d_call: TRBD1; j_call: TRBJ1-6; v_call: TRBV6-5; clone_size: .; cdr3_aa: CASSYSGGASPLHF; cdr3_nt: TGTGCCAGCAGTTACTCAGGGGGCGCTTCACCCCTCCACTTT
d_call: .; j_call: TRBJ2-5; v_call: TRBV30; clone_size: .; cdr3_aa: CAWRGRSGSLQETQYF; cdr3_nt: TGTGCCTGGAGGGGTAGGAGCGGATCTCTCCAAGAGACCCAGTACTTC
d_call: TRBD1; j_call: TRBJ2-3; v_call: TRBV10-3; clone_size: .; cdr3_aa: CAIKQGPTDTQYF; cdr3_nt: TGTGCCATCAAACAGGGGCCCACAGATACGCAGTATTTT
d_call: TRBD2; j_call: TRBJ2-5; v_call: TRBV7-8; clone_size: .; cdr3_aa: CASSPGLAGGLLQETQYF; cdr3_nt: TGTGCCAGCAGCCCGGGACTAGCGGGGGGCCTGCTACAAGAGACCCAGTACTTC
d_call: TRBD2; j_call: TRBJ2-1; v_call: TRBV9; clone_size: once; cdr3_aa: CASSVGLAEYNEQFF; cdr3_nt: TGTGCCAGCAGCGTAGGCCTAGCGGAATACAATGAGCAGTTCTTC
d_call: .; j_call: TRBJ1-1; v_call: TRBV5-1; clone_size: .; cdr3_aa: CASSLSGAEAFF; cdr3_nt: TGCGCCAGCAGCTTGTCCGGTGCTGAAGCTTTCTTT
d_call: TRBD1; j_call: TRBJ2-2; v_call: TRBV5-8; clone_size: .; cdr3_aa: CASSSGTANTGELFF; cdr3_nt: TGTGCCAGCAGCTCCGGGACAGCTAACACCGGGGAGCTGTTTTTT
d_call: .; j_call: TRBJ2-1; v_call: TRBV2; clone_size: .; cdr3_aa: CASKTGKSSYNEQFF; cdr3_nt: TGTGCCAGCAAGACAGGCAAGAGCTCCTACAATGAGCAGTTCTTC
d_call: TRBD1; j_call: TRBJ1-2; v_call: TRBV12-5; clone_size: .; cdr3_aa: CASGLVTGAGGYTF; cdr3_nt: TGTGCTAGTGGTTTGGTAACAGGGGCGGGCGGCTACACCTTC
d_call: TRBD1; j_call: TRBJ2-5; v_call: TRBV5-1; clone_size: .; cdr3_aa: CASSFNRGGQETQYF; cdr3_nt: TGCGCCAGCAGCTTTAACAGGGGCGGTCAAGAGACCCAGTACTTC
d_call: .; j_call: TRBJ2-7; v_call: TRBV27; clone_size: .; cdr3_aa: CASSLAPSSYEQYF; cdr3_nt: TGTGCCAGCAGCCTGGCCCCATCCTCCTACGAGCAGTACTTC
d_call: .; j_call: TRBJ2-7; v_call: TRBV27; clone_size: .; cdr3_aa: CASSNTVSYEQYF; cdr3_nt: TGTGCCAGTTCAAATACAGTCTCCTACGAGCAGTACTTC
d_call: TRBD1; j_call: TRBJ1-1; v_call: TRBV10-2; clone_size: .; cdr3_aa: CASETGGEAFF; cdr3_nt: TGCGCCAGCGAGACAGGGGGTGAAGCTTTCTTT
d_call: TRBD2; j_call: TRBJ2-7; v_call: TRBV5-1; clone_size: .; cdr3_aa: CASSSSGRAKMMSYEQYF; cdr3_nt: TGCGCCAGCAGCTCTAGCGGGAGGGCCAAAATGATGTCCTACGAGCAGTACTTC
d_call: .; j_call: TRBJ2-3; v_call: TRBV27; clone_size: .; cdr3_aa: CASSPARGDTQYF; cdr3_nt: TGTGCCAGCAGTCCTGCTCGGGGAGATACGCAGTATTTT
d_call: TRBD1; j_call: TRBJ2-6; v_call: TRBV11-2; clone_size: .; cdr3_aa: CASSWTGEANVLTF; cdr3_nt: TGTGCCAGCAGCTGGACAGGGGAGGCCAACGTCCTGACTTTC
d_call: .; j_call: TRBJ1-2; v_call: TRBV10-2; clone_size: .; cdr3_aa: CASTRGMTGGGYTF; cdr3_nt: TGCGCCAGCACCCGAGGGATGACCGGTGGAGGCTACACCTTC
d_call: TRBD1; j_call: TRBJ1-1; v_call: TRBV4-3; clone_size: .; cdr3_aa: CASSQEDWDRGNTEAFF; cdr3_nt: TGCGCCAGCAGCCAGGAGGACTGGGACAGGGGAAACACTGAAGCTTTCTTT
d_call: .; j_call: TRBJ1-1; v_call: TRBV14; clone_size: .; cdr3_aa: CASSQFRGSNTEAFF; cdr3_nt: TGTGCCAGCAGCCAGTTTAGGGGATCGAACACTGAAGCTTTCTTT
d_call: TRBD2; j_call: TRBJ2-2; v_call: TRBV27; clone_size: .; cdr3_aa: CASGLAGVRGGELFF; cdr3_nt: TGTGCCTCGGGACTAGCGGGAGTGCGGGGCGGGGAGCTGTTTTTT
d_call: .; j_call: TRBJ1-4; v_call: TRBV27; clone_size: once; cdr3_aa: CASSSGSNEKLFF; cdr3_nt: TGTGCCAGCAGTTCCGGGTCTAATGAAAAACTGTTTTTT
d_call: .; j_call: TRBJ1-1; v_call: TRBV19; clone_size: .; cdr3_aa: CASSRRTSMNTEAFF; cdr3_nt: TGTGCCAGTAGTAGAAGGACATCTATGAACACTGAAGCTTTCTTT
d_call: TRBD1; j_call: TRBJ1-1; v_call: TRBV4-2; clone_size: few; cdr3_aa: CASSFGQGVNTEAFF; cdr3_nt: TGTGCCAGCAGTTTCGGACAGGGGGTGAACACTGAAGCTTTCTTT
d_call: TRBD2; j_call: TRBJ2-1; v_call: TRBV14; clone_size: .; cdr3_aa: CASSQGDLGLAAYNEQFF; cdr3_nt: TGTGCCAGCAGCCAGGGGGATCTCGGACTAGCGGCCTACAATGAGCAGTTCTTC
d_call: .; j_call: TRBJ1-1; v_call: TRBV19; clone_size: .; cdr3_aa: CASRGGWNTEAFF; cdr3_nt: TGTGCCAGTAGGGGGGGTTGGAACACTGAAGCTTTCTTT
d_call: .; j_call: TRBJ2-7; v_call: TRBV27; clone_size: .; cdr3_aa: CASSPTETYEQYF; cdr3_nt: TGTGCCAGCAGCCCGACAGAGACCTACGAGCAGTACTTC
d_call: .; j_call: TRBJ2-1; v_call: TRBV6-1; clone_size: .; cdr3_aa: CASSELGAEQFF; cdr3_nt: TGTGCCAGCAGTGAACTAGGGGCTGAGCAGTTCTTC
d_call: .; j_call: TRBJ1-2; v_call: TRBV7-9; clone_size: once; cdr3_aa: CASSFYEGNYGYTF; cdr3_nt: TGTGCCAGCAGCTTTTACGAGGGAAACTATGGCTACACCTTC
d_call: TRBD1; j_call: TRBJ1-5; v_call: TRBV4-1; clone_size: .; cdr3_aa: CASSQDQGDNQPQHF; cdr3_nt: TGCGCCAGCAGCCAAGACCAGGGGGACAATCAGCCCCAGCATTTT
d_call: .; j_call: TRBJ1-1; v_call: TRBV28; clone_size: .; cdr3_aa: CASSRNTEAFF; cdr3_nt: TGTGCCAGCAGCCGTAACACTGAAGCTTTCTTT
d_call: .; j_call: TRBJ2-3; v_call: TRBV1; clone_size: .; cdr3_aa: CTSSQDRGAGESGERTDTQYF; cdr3_nt: TGCACCAGCAGCCAAGATCGGGGAGCGGGAGAATCGGGGGAACGCACAGATACGCAGTATTTT
d_call: TRBD1; j_call: TRBJ1-4; v_call: TRBV7-9; clone_size: .; cdr3_aa: CASTPPGQGVATNEKLFF; cdr3_nt: TGTGCCAGCACCCCCCCGGGACAGGGGGTTGCAACTAATGAAAAACTGTTTTTT
d_call: TRBD2; j_call: TRBJ2-3; v_call: TRBV7-3; clone_size: once; cdr3_aa: CASSSGTSLADTQYF; cdr3_nt: TGTGCCAGCAGCTCCGGGACTAGCCTGGCAGATACGCAGTATTTT
d_call: TRBD1; j_call: TRBJ1-2; v_call: TRBV10-1; clone_size: .; cdr3_aa: CASSEGTGAFLRYTF; cdr3_nt: TGCGCCAGCAGTGAGGGGACAGGGGCCTTCCTTCGTTACACCTTC
d_call: TRBD1; j_call: TRBJ2-7; v_call: TRBV4-1; clone_size: once; cdr3_aa: CASSQGEGQGGFEQYF; cdr3_nt: TGCGCCAGCAGCCAAGGGGAGGGACAGGGCGGTTTCGAGCAGTACTTC
d_call: TRBD1; j_call: TRBJ1-2; v_call: TRBV14; clone_size: .; cdr3_aa: CASSQGRTGFSGYTF; cdr3_nt: TGTGCCAGCAGCCAAGGGCGGACAGGGTTCAGCGGCTACACCTTC